This T cell receptor beta chain derives from a study of T-cell memory formation after mild COVID-19. Study outcomes and limitations: Largely, contracting CD4+ clones fell within CM and EM, and contracting CD8+ clones within EMRA.

This clonotype appeared many times. Its antigen is not known. The CDR3 is 14 amino acids. The V end lost 6 bases, the J end lost 7 bases, and 15 bases lay between the germline ends. From germline, CDR1 is SGHTA and CDR2 FQGNSA. TCRdb re-analysed the 5' RACE reads in MiXCR, keeping a single row per CDR3 protein. The sample gives approximately 210,000 distinct CDR3 sequences, 10% to 13% of which show up once; approximately 3% is in the top ten. The rearrangement links TRBV7-2 to TRBJ2-2, with TRBD2 as a possible D gene (5 bases). The sequence came from a man aged 18 to 30 who had mild COVID-19 (a few samples of this study predate the infection). Cell type and time point are not known. Sequenced material: PBMCs or a T cell subset sorted from them (not recorded which). CDR3 DNA sequence: TGTGCCAGCAGATTTTCACGAGCGGACGGGGAGCTGTTTTTT. Its protein is CASRFSRADGELFF.